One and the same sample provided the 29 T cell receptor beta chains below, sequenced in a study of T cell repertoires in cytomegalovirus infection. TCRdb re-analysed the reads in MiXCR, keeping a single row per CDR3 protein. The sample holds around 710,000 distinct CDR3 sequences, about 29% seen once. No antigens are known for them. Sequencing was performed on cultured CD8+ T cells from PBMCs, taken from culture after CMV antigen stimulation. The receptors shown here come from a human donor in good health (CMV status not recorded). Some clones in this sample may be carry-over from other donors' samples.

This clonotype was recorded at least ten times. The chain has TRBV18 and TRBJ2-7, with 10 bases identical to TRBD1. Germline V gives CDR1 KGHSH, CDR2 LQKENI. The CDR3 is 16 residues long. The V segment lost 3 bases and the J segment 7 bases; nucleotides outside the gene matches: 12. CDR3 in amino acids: CASSPSPGQGKWEQYF. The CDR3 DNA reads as TGTGCCAGCTCACCTTCACCGGGACAGGGGAAATGGGAGCAGTACTTC. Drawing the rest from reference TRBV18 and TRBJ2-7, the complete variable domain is NAGVMQNPRHLVRRRGQEARLRCSPMKGHSHVYWYRQLPEEGLKFMVYLQKENIIDESGMPKERFSAEFPKEGPSILRIQQVVRGDSAAYFCASSPSPGQGKWEQYFGPGTRLTVT.

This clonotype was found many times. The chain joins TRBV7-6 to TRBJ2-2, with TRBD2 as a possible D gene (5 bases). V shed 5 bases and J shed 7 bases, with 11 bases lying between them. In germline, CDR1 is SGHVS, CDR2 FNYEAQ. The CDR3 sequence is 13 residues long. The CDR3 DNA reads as TGTGCCAGCAGCCCGTGGGAGCACGGGGAGCTGTTTTTT. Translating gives CASSPWEHGELFF.

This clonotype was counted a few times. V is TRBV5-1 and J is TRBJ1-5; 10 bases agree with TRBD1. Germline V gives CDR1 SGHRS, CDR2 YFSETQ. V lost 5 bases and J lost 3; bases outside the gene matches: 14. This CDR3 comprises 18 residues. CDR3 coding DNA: TGCGCCAGCAGGCCTAACCGGGACAGGGGTAGTTTCAATCAGCCCCAGCATTTT. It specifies CASRPNRDRGSFNQPQHF.

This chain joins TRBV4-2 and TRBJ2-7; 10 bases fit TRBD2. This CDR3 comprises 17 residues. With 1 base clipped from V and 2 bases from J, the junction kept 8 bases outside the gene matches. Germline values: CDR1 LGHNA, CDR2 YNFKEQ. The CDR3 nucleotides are TGTGCCAGCAGCCAAGGAGATAGCGGGGGGATCACCTACGAGCAGTACTTC. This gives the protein CASSQGDSGGITYEQYF.

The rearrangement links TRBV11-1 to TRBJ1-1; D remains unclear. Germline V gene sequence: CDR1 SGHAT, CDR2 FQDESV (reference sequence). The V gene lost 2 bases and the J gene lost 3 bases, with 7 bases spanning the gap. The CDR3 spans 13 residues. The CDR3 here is CASSLRSYTEAFF. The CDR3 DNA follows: TGTGCCAGCAGCTTACGCAGCTACACTGAAGCTTTCTTT.

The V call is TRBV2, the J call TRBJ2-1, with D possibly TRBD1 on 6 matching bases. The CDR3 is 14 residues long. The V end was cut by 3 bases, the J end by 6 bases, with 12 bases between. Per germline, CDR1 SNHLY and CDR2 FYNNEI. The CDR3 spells CASSDPDSPNEQFF. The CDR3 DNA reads TGTGCCAGCAGTGATCCGGACAGTCCCAATGAGCAGTTCTTC.

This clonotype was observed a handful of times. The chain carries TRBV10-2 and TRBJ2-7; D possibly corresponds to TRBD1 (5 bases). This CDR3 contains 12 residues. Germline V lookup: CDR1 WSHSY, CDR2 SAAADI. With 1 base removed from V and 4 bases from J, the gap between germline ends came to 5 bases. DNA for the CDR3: TGCGCCAGCAGTGAGTACAGGTACGAGCAGTACGTC. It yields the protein CASSEYRYEQYV.

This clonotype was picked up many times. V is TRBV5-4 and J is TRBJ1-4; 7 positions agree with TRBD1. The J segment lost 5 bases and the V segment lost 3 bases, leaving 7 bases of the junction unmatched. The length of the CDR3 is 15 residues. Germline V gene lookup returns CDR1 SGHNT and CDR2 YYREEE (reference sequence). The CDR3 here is CASSSPTGRNEKLFF. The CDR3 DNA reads TGTGCCAGCAGCTCGCCGACAGGGAGGAATGAAAAACTGTTTTTT.

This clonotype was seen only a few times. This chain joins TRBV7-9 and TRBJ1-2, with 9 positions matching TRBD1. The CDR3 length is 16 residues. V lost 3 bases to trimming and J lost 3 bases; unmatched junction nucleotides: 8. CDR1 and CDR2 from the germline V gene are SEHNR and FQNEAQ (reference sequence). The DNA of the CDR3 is TGTGCCAGCAGCTTCCTCGGGACAGGGCTGGACTATGGCTACACCTTC. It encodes CASSFLGTGLDYGYTF.

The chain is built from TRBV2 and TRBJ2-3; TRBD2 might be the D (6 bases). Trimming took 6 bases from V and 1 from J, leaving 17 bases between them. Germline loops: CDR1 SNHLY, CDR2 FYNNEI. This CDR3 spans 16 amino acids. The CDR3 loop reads CASSASRRGGTDTQYF. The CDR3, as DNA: TGTGCCAGCAGCGCCAGTCGGCGGGGCGGCACAGATACGCAGTATTTT.

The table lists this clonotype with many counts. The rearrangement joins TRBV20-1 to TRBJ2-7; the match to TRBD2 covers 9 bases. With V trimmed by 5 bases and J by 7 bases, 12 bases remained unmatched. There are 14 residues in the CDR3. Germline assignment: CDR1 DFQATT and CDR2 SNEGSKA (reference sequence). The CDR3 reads CSARPGTSHGEQYF. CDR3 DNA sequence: TGCAGTGCTCGTCCCGGGACTAGCCATGGGGAGCAGTACTTC.

CDR3 protein: CASSLSWGGRGEQFF. The CDR3 DNA sequence: TGTGCCAGCAGTTTATCGTGGGGGGGCCGGGGTGAGCAGTTCTTC. The rearrangement links TRBV27 to TRBJ2-1; D perhaps matches TRBD2 (7 bases). The V end lost 0 bases, the J end lost 9 bases, and 15 bases lay between the germline ends. Germline V gives CDR1 MNHEY, CDR2 SMNVEV (reference sequence). The CDR3 extends over 15 amino acids.

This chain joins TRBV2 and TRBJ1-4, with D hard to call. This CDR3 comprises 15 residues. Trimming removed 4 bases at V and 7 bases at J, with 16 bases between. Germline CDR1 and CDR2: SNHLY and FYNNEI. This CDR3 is CASSGDGGVGEKLFF. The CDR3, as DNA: TGTGCCAGCAGTGGGGATGGAGGTGTGGGTGAAAAACTGTTTTTT.

CDR3 sequence reads: CASSPAPPPTGELFF. The CDR3 coding sequence is TGTGCCAGCAGCCCAGCCCCGCCGCCCACCGGGGAGCTGTTTTTT. J is TRBJ2-2 and V is TRBV7-6; D ambiguous. The CDR3 extends over 15 amino acids. V lost 5 bases to trimming and J lost 4 bases, with 14 bases between them. Germline V gene data show CDR1 as SGHVS and CDR2 as FNYEAQ.

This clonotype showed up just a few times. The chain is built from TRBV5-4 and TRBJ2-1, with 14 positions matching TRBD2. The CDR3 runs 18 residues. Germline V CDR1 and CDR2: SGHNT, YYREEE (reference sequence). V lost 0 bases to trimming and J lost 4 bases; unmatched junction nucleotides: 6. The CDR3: CASSLGTSGGLAYNEQFF. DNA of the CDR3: TGTGCCAGCAGCTTGGGGACTAGCGGGGGGCTTGCTTACAATGAGCAGTTCTTC.

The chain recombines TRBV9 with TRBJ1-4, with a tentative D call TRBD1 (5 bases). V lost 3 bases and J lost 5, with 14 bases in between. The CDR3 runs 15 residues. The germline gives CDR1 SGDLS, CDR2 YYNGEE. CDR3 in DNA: TGTGCCAGCAGCGCCCCTTTTGGGGGGAATGAAAAACTGTTTTTT. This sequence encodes CASSAPFGGNEKLFF.

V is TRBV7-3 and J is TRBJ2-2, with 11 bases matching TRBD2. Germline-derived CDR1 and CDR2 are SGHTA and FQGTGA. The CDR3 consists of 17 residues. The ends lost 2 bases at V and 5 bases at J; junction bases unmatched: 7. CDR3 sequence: CASSLGLAGLGTGELFF. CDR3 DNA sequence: TGTGCCAGCAGCTTAGGACTAGCGGGCCTGGGGACCGGGGAGCTGTTTTTT.

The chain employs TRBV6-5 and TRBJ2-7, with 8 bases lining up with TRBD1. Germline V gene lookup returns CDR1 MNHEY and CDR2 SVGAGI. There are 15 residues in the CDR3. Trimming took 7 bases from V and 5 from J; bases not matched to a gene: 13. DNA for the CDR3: TGTGCCAGCACCGTCCCCGGGACAGGAGGGGACGAGCAGTACTTC. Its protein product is CASTVPGTGGDEQYF.

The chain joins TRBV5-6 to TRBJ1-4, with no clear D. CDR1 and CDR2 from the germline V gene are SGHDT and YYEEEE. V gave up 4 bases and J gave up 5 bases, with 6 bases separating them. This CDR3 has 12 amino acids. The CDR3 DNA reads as TGTGCCAGCAGCAATTTGAATGAAAAACTGTTTTTT. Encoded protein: CASSNLNEKLFF.

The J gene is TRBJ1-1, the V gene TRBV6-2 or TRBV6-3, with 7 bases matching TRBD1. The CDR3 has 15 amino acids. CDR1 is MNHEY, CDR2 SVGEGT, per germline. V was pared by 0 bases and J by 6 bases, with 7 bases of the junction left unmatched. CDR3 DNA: TGTGCCAGCAGTTACTCAACACAGGGGAAGCCTGAAGCTTTCTTT. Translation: CASSYSTQGKPEAFF.

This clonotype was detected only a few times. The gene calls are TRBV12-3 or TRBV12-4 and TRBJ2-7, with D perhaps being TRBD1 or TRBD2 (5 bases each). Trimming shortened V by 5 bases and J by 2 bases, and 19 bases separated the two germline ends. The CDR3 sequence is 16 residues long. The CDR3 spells CASSHPPRDRAYEQYF. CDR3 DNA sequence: TGTGCCAGCAGTCACCCCCCCCGGGACCGAGCCTACGAGCAGTACTTC.

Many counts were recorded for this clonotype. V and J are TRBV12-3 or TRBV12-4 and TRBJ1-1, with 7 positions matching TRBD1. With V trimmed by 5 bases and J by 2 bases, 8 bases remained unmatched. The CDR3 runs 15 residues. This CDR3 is CASSLLDRINTEAFF. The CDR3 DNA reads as TGTGCCAGCAGTCTCCTGGACAGGATCAACACTGAAGCTTTCTTT.

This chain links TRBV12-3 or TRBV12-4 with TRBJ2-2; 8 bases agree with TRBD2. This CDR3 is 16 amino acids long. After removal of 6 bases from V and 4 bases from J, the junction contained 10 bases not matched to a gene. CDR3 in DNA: TGTGCCAGCAGCCTCGGGGGGGTAGCAGGCACCGGGGAGCTGTTTTTT. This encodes CASSLGGVAGTGELFF.

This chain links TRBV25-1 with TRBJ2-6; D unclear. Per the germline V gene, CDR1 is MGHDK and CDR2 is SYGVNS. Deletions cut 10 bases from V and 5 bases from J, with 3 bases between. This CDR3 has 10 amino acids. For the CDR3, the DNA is TGTGCCACCTGGGCCAACGTCCTGACTTTC. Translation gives CATWANVLTF.

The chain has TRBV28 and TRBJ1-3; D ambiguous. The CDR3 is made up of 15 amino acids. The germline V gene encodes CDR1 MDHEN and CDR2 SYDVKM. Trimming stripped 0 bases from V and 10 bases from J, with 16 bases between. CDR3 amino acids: CASSLWMAEARTIYF. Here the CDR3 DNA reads TGTGCCAGCAGTTTATGGATGGCAGAGGCCCGGACCATATATTTT.

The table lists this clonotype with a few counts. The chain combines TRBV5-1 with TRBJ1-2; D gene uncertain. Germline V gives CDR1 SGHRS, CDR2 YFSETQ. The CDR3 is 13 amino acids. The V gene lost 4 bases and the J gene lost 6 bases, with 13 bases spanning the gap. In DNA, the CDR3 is TGCGCCAGCAGCCCATCAGCTAGGGATGGCTACACCTTC. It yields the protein CASSPSARDGYTF. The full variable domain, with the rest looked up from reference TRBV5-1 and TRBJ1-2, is KAGVTQTPRYLIKTRGQQVTLSCSPISGHRSVSWYQQTPGQGLQFLFEYFSETQRNKGNFPGRFSGRQFSNSRSEMNVSTLELGDSALYLCASSPSARDGYTFGSGTRLTVV.

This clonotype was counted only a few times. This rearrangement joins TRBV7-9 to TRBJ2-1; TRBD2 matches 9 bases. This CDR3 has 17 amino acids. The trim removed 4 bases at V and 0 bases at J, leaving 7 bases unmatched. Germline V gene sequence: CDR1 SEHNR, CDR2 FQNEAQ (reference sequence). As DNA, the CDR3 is TGTGCCAGCAGCTCCCTAGTAGCGGGGGACTCCTACAATGAGCAGTTCTTC. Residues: CASSSLVAGDSYNEQFF.

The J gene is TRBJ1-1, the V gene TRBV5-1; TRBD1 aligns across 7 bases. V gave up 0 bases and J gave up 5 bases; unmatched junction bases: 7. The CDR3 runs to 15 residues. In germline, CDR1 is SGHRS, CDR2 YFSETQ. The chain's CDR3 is CASSLAGGRSTEAFF. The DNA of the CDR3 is TGCGCCAGCAGCTTGGCAGGGGGTCGGAGTACTGAAGCTTTCTTT.

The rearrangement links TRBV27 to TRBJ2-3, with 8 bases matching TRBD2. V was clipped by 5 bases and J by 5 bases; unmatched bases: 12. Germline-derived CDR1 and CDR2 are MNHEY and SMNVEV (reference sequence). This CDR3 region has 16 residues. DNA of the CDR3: TGTGCCAGCAGTCCACCCCCAGCGGGGGTATTAGATACGCAGTATTTT. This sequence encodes CASSPPPAGVLDTQYF.